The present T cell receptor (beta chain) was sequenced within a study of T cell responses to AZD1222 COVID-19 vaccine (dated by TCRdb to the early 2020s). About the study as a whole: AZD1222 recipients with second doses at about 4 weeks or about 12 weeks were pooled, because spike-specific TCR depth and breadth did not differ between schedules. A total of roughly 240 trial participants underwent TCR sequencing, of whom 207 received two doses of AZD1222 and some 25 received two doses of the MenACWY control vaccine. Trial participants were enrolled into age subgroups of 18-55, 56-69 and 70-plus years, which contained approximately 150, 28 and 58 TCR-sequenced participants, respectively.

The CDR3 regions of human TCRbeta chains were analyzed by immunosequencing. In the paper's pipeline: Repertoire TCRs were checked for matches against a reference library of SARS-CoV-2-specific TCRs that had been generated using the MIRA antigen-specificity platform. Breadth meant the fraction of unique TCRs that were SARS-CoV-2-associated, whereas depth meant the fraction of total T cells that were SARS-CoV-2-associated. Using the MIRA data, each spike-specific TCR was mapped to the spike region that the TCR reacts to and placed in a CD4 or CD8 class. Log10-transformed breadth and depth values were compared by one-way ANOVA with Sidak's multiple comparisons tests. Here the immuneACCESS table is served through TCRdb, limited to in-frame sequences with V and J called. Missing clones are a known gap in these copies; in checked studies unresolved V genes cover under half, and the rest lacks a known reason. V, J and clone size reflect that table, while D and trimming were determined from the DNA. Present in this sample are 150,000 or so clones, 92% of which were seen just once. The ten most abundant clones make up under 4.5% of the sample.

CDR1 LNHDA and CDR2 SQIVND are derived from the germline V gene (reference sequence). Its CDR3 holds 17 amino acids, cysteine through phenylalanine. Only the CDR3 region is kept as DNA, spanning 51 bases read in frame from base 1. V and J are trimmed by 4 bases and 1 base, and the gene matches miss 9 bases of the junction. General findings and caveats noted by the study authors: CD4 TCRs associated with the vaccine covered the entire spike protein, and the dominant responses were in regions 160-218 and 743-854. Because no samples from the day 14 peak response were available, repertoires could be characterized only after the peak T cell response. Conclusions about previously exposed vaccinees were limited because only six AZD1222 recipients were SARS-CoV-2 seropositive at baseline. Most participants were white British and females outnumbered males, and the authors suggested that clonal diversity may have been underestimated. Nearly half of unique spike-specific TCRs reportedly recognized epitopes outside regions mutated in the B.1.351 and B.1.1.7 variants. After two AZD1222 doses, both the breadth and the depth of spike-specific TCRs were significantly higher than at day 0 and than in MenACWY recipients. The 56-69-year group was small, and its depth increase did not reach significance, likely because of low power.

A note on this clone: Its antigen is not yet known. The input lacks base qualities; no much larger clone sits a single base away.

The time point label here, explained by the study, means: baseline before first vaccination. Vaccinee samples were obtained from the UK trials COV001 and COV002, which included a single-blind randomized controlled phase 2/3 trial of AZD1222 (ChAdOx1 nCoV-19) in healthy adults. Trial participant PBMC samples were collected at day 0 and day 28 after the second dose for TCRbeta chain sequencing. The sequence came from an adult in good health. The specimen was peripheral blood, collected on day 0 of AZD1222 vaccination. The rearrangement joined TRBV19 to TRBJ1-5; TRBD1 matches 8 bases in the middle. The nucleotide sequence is TGTGCCAGTAGTACTACAGGGGGGAGTCTGAGCAATCAGCCCCAGCATTTT. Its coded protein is CASSTTGGSLSNQPQHF.